This T cell receptor (beta chain) was sequenced during a study of a mutant IDH1 vaccine in newly diagnosed glioma. Overall study context: Previous care, which was radiotherapy, temozolomide, or both, most often involved both.

To note about this clone: Its cognate antigen is unknown.

The junction had 10 bases not matched to a gene; V was cut back by 7 bases and J by 8 bases. Germline CDR1 and CDR2: LNHDA and SQIVND (reference sequence). The CDR3 extends over 15 amino acids. Whole-study findings and limits: Among patients, about 94% showed immune responses induced by the vaccine.

Clones were sequenced by immunoSEQ multiplex PCR, and TCRdb holds only the in-frame ones, with some missing. The profile shows roughly 71,000 clones, around 86% of them singletons. Regarding time point: baseline, week 1 (first vaccination visit). As to treatment: pre-vaccination baseline after standard-of-care therapy. The sequence derives from a man aged 25 to 40 with glioma. This sequence joins TRBV19 and TRBJ1-4, with 10 bases aligning to TRBD1. This sample comprised PBMCs, obtained from a glioma patient treated with radiotherapy, temozolomide or both. In nucleotides, the CDR3 is TGTGCCAGTAACACAGCCGGGACAGGGGTCGAAAAACTGTTTTTT. Translating gives CASNTAGTGVEKLFF. The whole variable domain, remainder taken from reference TRBV19 and TRBJ1-4, is DGGITQSPKYLFRKEGQNVTLSCEQNLNHDAMYWYRQDPGQGLRLIYYSQIVNDFQKGDIAEGYSVSREKKESFPLTVTSAQKNPTAFYLCASNTAGTGVEKLFFGSGTQLSVL.